Below, one TCR beta chain is given with its context. No antigen is known for it. The data originate from a study of vaccination and CD4 T cells after COVID-19. CDR3 length: 14 amino acids. Germline CDR1 SEHNR, CDR2 FQNEAQ (reference sequence). With V trimmed by 5 bases and J by 2 bases, 6 bases remained unmatched. Sequencing of DNA taken from cultured CD4+ T cells relied on the Oncomine TCR Beta short-read assay. A single record per CDR3 protein comes from TCRdb applying MiXCR to the PCR reads. This table holds about 4,500 distinct CDR3 sequences, approximately 48% found once. Regarding the study as a whole: Within convalescent individuals, 304 out of 307 vaccine-specific clones proved to be spike mono-reactive.

The treatment: roughly 10-day PBMC culture with coronavirus spike peptide pools or control peptides (ViraFEST assay). ViraFEST expanded antigen-specific T cells with peptide pools, then sequenced TCRs. The cultures had half their medium swapped for fresh IL-2 medium on days 3 and 7. Sequenced material: CD4+ T cells from blood, cultured in vitro. J is TRBJ2-7 and V is TRBV7-9; TRBD2 matches at 7 bases. The clonotype was recovered from a human donor who had recovered from COVID-19. The CDR3 is CASSLTGTTYEQYF. For the CDR3, the DNA is TGTGCCAGCAGCCTTACTGGGACTACCTACGAGCAGTACTTC. Complete variable domain (other parts from reference TRBV7-9 and TRBJ2-7): DTGVSQNPRHKITKRGQNVTFRCDPISEHNRLYWYRQTLGQGPEFLTYFQNEAQLEKSRLLSDRFSAERPKGSFSTLEIQRTEQGDSAMYLCASSLTGTTYEQYFGPGTRLTVT.